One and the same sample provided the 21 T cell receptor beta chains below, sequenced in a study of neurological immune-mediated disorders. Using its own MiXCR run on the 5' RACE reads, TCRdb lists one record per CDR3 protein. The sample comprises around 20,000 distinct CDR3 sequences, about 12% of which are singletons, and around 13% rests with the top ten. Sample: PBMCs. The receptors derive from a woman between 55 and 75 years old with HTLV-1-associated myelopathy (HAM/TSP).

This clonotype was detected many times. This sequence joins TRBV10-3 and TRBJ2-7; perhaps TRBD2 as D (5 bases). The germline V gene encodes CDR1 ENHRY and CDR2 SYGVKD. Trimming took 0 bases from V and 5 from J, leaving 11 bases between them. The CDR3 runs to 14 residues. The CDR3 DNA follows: TGTGCCATCAGTGAGTCGTTCGGGAAGGACGAGCAGTACTTC. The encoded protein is CAISESFGKDEQYF.

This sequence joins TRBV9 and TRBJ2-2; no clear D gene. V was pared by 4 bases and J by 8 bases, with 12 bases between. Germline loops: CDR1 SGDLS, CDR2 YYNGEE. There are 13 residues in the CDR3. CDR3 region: CASSPRSQGELFF. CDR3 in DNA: TGTGCCAGCAGCCCACGGTCTCAGGGGGAGCTGTTTTTT.

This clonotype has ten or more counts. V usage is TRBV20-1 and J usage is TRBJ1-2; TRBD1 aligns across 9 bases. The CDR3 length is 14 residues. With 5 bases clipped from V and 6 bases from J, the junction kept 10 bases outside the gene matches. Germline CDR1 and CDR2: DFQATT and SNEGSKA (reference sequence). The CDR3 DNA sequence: TGCAGTGCTCCTCGAGGACAGGGGTACGATGGCTACACCTTC. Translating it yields CSAPRGQGYDGYTF.

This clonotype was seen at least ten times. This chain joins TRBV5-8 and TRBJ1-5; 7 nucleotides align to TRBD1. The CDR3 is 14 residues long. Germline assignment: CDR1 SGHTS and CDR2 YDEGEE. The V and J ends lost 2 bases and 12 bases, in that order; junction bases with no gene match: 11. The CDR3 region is CASSLRGGPWVQHF. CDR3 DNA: TGTGCCAGCAGCTTAAGAGGGGGCCCATGGGTCCAGCATTTT.

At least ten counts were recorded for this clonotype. The CDR3 sequence: CASRGLAGTYNEQFF. CDR3 bases: TGTGCCAGCAGGGGACTAGCGGGTACCTACAATGAGCAGTTCTTC. The chain couples TRBV6-2 or TRBV6-3 to TRBJ2-1; 12 bases map to TRBD2. V was clipped by 6 bases and J by 2 bases; unmatched bases: 2. The CDR3 loop spans 15 amino acids. CDR1 and CDR2 (germline): MNHEY, SVGEGT.

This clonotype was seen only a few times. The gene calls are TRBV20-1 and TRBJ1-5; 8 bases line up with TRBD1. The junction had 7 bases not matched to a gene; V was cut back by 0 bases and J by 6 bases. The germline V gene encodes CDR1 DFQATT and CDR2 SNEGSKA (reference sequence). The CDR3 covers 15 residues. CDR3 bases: TGCAGTGCTAGAGATCAAGGACAGGGAGGTCAGCCCCAGCATTTT. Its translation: CSARDQGQGGQPQHF.

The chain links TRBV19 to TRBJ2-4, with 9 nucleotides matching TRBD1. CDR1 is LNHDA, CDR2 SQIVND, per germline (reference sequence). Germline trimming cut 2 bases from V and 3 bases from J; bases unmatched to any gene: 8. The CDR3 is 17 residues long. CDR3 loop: CASSISGTGPNKNIQYF. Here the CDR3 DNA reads TGTGCCAGTAGTATAAGTGGGACAGGGCCTAACAAAAACATTCAGTACTTC.

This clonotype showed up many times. CDR3 nucleotides: TGTGCCAGCAACAGGGAAGTGCAGTTCTTC. Translation: CASNREVQFF. J is TRBJ2-1 and V is TRBV6-1; TRBD1 might be the D (6 bases). CDR3 length: 10 amino acids. Trimming stripped 7 bases from V and 12 bases from J, with 10 bases between. Germline CDR1 is MNHNS and CDR2 is SASEGT.

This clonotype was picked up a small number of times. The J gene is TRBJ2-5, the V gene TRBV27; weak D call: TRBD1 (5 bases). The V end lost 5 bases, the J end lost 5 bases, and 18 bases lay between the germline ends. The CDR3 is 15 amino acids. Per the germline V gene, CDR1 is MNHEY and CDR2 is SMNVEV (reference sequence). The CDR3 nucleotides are TGTGCCAGCAGTAGAATGTTGGGGCCAGAGGAGACCCAGTACTTC. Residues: CASSRMLGPEETQYF.

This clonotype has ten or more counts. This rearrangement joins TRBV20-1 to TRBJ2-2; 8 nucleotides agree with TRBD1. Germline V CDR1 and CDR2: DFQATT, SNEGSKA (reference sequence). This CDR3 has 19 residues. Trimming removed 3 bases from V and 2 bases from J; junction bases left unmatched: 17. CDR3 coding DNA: TGCAGTGCTAGGGGGACAGGCCCCTCGGAGGGAGGCAACACCGGGGAGCTGTTTTTT. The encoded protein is CSARGTGPSEGGNTGELFF.

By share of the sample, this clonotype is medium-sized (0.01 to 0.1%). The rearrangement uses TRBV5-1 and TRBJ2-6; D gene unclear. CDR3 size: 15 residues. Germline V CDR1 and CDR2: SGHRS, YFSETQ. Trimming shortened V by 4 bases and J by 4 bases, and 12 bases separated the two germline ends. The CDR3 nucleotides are TGCGCCAGCAGCCCGGACGTGGCAGGGGCCAACGTCCTGACTTTC. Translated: CASSPDVAGANVLTF.

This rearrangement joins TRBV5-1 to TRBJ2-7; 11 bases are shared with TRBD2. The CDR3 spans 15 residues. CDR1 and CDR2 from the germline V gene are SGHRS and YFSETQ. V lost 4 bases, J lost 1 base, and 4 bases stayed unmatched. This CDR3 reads CASSPASGRSYEQYF. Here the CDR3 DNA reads TGCGCCAGCAGCCCGGCTAGCGGGAGGTCCTACGAGCAGTACTTC.

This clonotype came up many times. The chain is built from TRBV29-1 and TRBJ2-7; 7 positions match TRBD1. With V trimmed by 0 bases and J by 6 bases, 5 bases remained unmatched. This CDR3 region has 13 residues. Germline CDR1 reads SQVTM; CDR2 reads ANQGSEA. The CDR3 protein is CSVEDQGGTEQYF. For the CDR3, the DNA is TGCAGCGTTGAAGACCAAGGGGGCACCGAGCAGTACTTC.

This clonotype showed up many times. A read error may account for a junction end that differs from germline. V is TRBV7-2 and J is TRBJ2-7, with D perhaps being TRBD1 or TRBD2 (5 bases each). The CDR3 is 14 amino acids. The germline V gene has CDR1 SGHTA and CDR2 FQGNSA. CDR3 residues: CASSLAGTPGEQYF. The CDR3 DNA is TGTGCCAGCAGCCTAGCCGGGACCCCCGGCGAGCAGTACTTC.

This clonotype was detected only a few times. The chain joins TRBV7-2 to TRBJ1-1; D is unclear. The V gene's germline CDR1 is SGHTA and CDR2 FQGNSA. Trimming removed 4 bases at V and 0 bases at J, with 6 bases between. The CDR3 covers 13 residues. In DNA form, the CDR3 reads TGTGCCAGCAGCTCCCTCATGAACACTGAAGCTTTCTTT. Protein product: CASSSLMNTEAFF.

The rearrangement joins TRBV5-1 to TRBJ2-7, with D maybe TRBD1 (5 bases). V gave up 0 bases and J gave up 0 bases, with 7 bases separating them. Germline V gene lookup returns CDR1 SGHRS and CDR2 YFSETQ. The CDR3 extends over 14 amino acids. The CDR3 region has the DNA TGCGCCAGCAGCTTGGACCAGGGCTCCTACGAGCAGTACTTC. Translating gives CASSLDQGSYEQYF.

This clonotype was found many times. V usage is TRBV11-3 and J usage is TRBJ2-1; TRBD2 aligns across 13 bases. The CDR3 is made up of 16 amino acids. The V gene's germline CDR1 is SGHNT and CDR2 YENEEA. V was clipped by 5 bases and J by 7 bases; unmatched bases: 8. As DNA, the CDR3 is TGTGCCAGCAGCACCACTAGCGGGGGGGCCAGTAATGAGCAGTTCTTC. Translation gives CASSTTSGGASNEQFF.

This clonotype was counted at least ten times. CDR3 amino acids: CASSPGTGFTEAFF. CDR3 nucleotides: TGCGCCAGCAGCCCCGGGACAGGGTTTACTGAAGCTTTCTTT. V gene TRBV5-1 combines with J gene TRBJ1-1, with 9 bases aligning to TRBD1. Germline trimming cut 4 bases from V and 5 bases from J; bases unmatched to any gene: 6. The CDR3 extends over 14 amino acids. The germline V gene has CDR1 SGHRS and CDR2 YFSETQ. The whole variable domain, remainder taken from reference TRBV5-1 and TRBJ1-1, is KAGVTQTPRYLIKTRGQQVTLSCSPISGHRSVSWYQQTPGQGLQFLFEYFSETQRNKGNFPGRFSGRQFSNSRSEMNVSTLELGDSALYLCASSPGTGFTEAFFGQGTRLTVV.

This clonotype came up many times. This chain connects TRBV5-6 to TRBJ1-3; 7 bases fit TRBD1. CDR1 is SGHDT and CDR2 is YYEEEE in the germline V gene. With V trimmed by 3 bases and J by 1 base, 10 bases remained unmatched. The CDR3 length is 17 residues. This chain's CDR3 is CASSSRQGTNSGNTIYF. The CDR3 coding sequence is TGTGCCAGCAGCTCCAGACAGGGTACAAATTCTGGAAACACCATATATTTT.

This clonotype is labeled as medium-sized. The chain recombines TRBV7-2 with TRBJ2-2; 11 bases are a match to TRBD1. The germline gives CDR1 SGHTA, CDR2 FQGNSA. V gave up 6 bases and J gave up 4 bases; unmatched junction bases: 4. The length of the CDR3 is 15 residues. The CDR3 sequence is CASSRDRGFTGELFF. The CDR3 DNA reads TGTGCCAGCAGTCGGGACAGGGGGTTCACCGGGGAGCTGTTTTTT.

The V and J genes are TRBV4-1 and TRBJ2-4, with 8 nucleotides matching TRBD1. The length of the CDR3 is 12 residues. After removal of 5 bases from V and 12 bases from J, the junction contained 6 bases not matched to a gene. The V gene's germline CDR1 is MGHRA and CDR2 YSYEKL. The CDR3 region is CASSSGTGSQYF. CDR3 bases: TGCGCCAGCAGCTCCGGGACAGGAAGTCAGTACTTC.